The 12 T cell receptor beta chains in this list originate from one sample, sequenced in a study of OX40 agonist ivuxolimab in advanced cancers. TCRdb keeps only in-frame clones here, not all; method: immunoSEQ multiplex PCR. Here the sample spans 60,000 to 90,000 clones, roughly nine tenths being singletons. The sequences come from CD4+ or CD8+ T cells sorted from blood, collected in a trial of the OX40 agonist ivuxolimab. These receptors came from an adult with an advanced solid tumor such as melanoma, head and neck, liver or kidney cancer.

The chain links TRBV10-3 to TRBJ2-6; 7 bases fit TRBD2. This CDR3 is built from 14 residues. Unmatched junction bases numbered 1, after V lost 8 bases and J lost 0 bases. Germline V lookup: CDR1 ENHRY, CDR2 SYGVKD. CDR3 bases: TGTGCCATCGGGAGGGACTCTGGGGCCAACGTCCTGACTTTC. It translates to CAIGRDSGANVLTF.

The chain links TRBV5-4 to TRBJ2-5; D uncertain. The ends were cut back, 7 bases at V and 1 base at J, with 14 bases in the middle. Germline V gives CDR1 SGHNT, CDR2 YYREEE (reference sequence). This CDR3 region has 14 residues. CDR3 in amino acids: CASGPGPGQETQYF. The CDR3 DNA reads as TGTGCCAGCGGCCCGGGCCCCGGCCAAGAGACCCAGTACTTC.

V and J are TRBV2 and TRBJ2-4; D possibly corresponds to TRBD2 (5 bases). The V gene's germline CDR1 is SNHLY and CDR2 FYNNEI. The CDR3 consists of 14 residues. V was shortened by 8 bases and J by 0 bases, with 11 bases between the two germline ends. CDR3 coding DNA: TGTGCCAGCGAGGAGGTCCTAGCCAAAAACATTCAGTACTTC. This encodes CASEEVLAKNIQYF. The complete variable domain, with remaining parts taken from reference TRBV2 and TRBJ2-4, reads EPEVTQTPSHQVTQMGQEVILRCVPISNHLYFYWYRQILGQKVEFLVSFYNNEISEKSEIFDDQFSVERPDGSNFTLKIRSTKLEDSAMYFCASEEVLAKNIQYFGAGTRLSVL.

The chain couples TRBV30 to TRBJ2-2, with D perhaps TRBD1 or TRBD2 (5 bases each). This CDR3 spans 17 amino acids. The V end lost 0 bases, the J end lost 3 bases, and 17 bases lay between the germline ends. Per the germline V gene, CDR1 is GTSNPN and CDR2 is SVGIG (reference sequence). The CDR3 DNA reads TGTGCCTGGAGTGTAAGGCCAGGCCGAGGGGACACCGGGGAGCTGTTTTTT. Protein product: CAWSVRPGRGDTGELFF.

The chain combines TRBV5-1 with TRBJ2-7; TRBD1 agrees at 7 bases. CDR3 size: 16 residues. Germline V lookup: CDR1 SGHRS, CDR2 YFSETQ. V shed 0 bases and J 0 bases; nucleotides not matched to a gene: 6. The CDR3 loop is CASSLAGTVGSYEQYF. In DNA form, the CDR3 reads TGCGCCAGCAGCTTGGCCGGGACAGTAGGCTCCTACGAGCAGTACTTC.

The chain is built from TRBV2 and TRBJ2-5, with D unclear. Germline loops: CDR1 SNHLY, CDR2 FYNNEI. The CDR3 spans 15 residues. V was trimmed by 1 base and J by 2 bases, leaving 11 bases between them. The CDR3 spells CASSEDAQIQETQYF. In nucleotides, the CDR3 is TGTGCCAGCAGTGAAGATGCCCAGATACAAGAGACCCAGTACTTC.

The rearrangement links TRBV5-1 to TRBJ2-5; 8 positions match TRBD1. Germline loops: CDR1 SGHRS, CDR2 YFSETQ. The CDR3 is 15 amino acids. With V trimmed by 0 bases and J by 4 bases, 5 bases remained unmatched. CDR3 amino acids: CASSLAGQGLETQYF. DNA for the CDR3: TGCGCCAGCAGCTTGGCCGGACAGGGATTAGAGACCCAGTACTTC. Variable domain in full (rest from reference TRBV5-1 and TRBJ2-5): KAGVTQTPRYLIKTRGQQVTLSCSPISGHRSVSWYQQTPGQGLQFLFEYFSETQRNKGNFPGRFSGRQFSNSRSEMNVSTLELGDSALYLCASSLAGQGLETQYFGPGTRLLVL.

The genes are TRBV5-1 and TRBJ2-1; maybe TRBD2 (6 bases). Looked up from germline, CDR1 is SGHRS and CDR2 is YFSETQ. The germline V and J ends were trimmed by 6 bases and 7 bases, with 14 bases remaining between them. This CDR3 is 13 amino acids long. In DNA, the CDR3 is TGCGCCAGCAACCCATTGGGGACTAATGAGCAGTTCTTC. Its translation is CASNPLGTNEQFF. The complete variable domain, with remaining parts taken from reference TRBV5-1 and TRBJ2-1, reads KAGVTQTPRYLIKTRGQQVTLSCSPISGHRSVSWYQQTPGQGLQFLFEYFSETQRNKGNFPGRFSGRQFSNSRSEMNVSTLELGDSALYLCASNPLGTNEQFFGPGTRLTVL.

The table lists this clone with a count of one. The chain has TRBV4-1 and TRBJ1-2; D unclear. V was trimmed by 4 bases and J by 4 bases, leaving 16 bases between them. CDR3 length: 15 residues. The germline gives CDR1 MGHRA, CDR2 YSYEKL. This CDR3 is CASSRNAEGSYGYTF. In DNA form, the CDR3 reads TGCGCCAGCAGCCGGAATGCGGAGGGCTCCTATGGCTACACCTTC.

The V and J genes are TRBV19 and TRBJ2-7, with D perhaps matching TRBD1 or TRBD2 (6 bases each). There are 14 residues in the CDR3. Deletions cut 6 bases from V and 5 bases from J, with 17 bases between. The germline V gene has CDR1 LNHDA and CDR2 SQIVND (reference sequence). The CDR3 sequence: CASREGPGANEQYF. The DNA for the CDR3 is TGTGCCAGTAGGGAGGGCCCAGGGGCAAACGAGCAGTACTTC. The entire variable domain, with the rest obtained from reference TRBV19 and TRBJ2-7, is as follows: DGGITQSPKYLFRKEGQNVTLSCEQNLNHDAMYWYRQDPGQGLRLIYYSQIVNDFQKGDIAEGYSVSREKKESFPLTVTSAQKNPTAFYLCASREGPGANEQYFGPGTRLTVT.

Here the CDR3 DNA reads TGTGCCATCAGAGACTGGGACAGGGGCGAGCAGTACTTC. As protein: CAIRDWDRGEQYF. This rearrangement joins TRBV10-3 to TRBJ2-7; 10 nucleotides line up with TRBD1. The CDR3 runs 13 residues. Per germline, CDR1 ENHRY and CDR2 SYGVKD. J lost 6 bases, V lost 6 bases, and 5 bases had no gene match.

V and J are TRBV6-1 and TRBJ2-1; D is perhaps TRBD1 (6 bases). Germline values: CDR1 MNHNS, CDR2 SASEGT. Trimming stripped 4 bases from V and 4 bases from J, with 20 bases between. The CDR3 is 17 residues long. The CDR3 sequence: CASSGVGTTGVYNEQFF. The CDR3 DNA follows: TGTGCCAGCAGTGGGGTGGGGACAACGGGCGTGTACAATGAGCAGTTCTTC.